What follows describes a single T cell receptor beta chain. Method: immunoSEQ multiplex PCR; TCRdb's copy keeps in-frame clones and lacks some. The data show 2 million to 2.5 million clones, with 95% seen just once and roughly 0.13% held by the top ten. Germline V gene sequence: CDR1 SGHVS, CDR2 FQNEAQ. V lost 5 bases and J 6 bases, leaving 20 bases between the germline ends. The CDR3 covers 16 residues. The data stem from a study of shared clonotypes between healthy human individuals. This sequence originates from a man younger than 30 in good health. The sequencing input was naive CD4+ T cells sorted from blood. The subset denotes: CD45RA+ positively selected. This chain joins TRBV7-8 and TRBJ2-1; tentatively, D is TRBD1 (6 bases). The CDR3 nucleotides read TGTGCCAGCAGCCCCCACAGGGATCATTGGTTCAATGAGCAGTTCTTC. This encodes CASSPHRDHWFNEQFF.